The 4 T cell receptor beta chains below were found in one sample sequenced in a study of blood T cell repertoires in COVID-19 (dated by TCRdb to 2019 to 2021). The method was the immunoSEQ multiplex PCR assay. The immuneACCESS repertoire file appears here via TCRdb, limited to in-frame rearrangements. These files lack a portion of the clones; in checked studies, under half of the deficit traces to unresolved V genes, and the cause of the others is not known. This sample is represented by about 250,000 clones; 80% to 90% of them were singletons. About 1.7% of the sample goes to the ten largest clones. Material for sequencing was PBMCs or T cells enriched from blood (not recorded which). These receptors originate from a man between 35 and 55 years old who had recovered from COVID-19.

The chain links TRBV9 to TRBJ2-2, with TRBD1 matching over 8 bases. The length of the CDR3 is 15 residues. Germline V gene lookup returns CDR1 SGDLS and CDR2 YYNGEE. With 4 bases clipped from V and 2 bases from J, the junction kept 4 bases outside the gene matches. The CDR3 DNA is TGTGCCAGCAGCCAGACAGGGGATAACACCGGGGAGCTGTTTTTT. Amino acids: CASSQTGDNTGELFF.

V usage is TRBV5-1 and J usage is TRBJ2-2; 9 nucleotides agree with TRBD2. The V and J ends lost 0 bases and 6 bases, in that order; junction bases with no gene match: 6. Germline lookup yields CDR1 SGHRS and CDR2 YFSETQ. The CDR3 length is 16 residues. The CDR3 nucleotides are TGCGCCAGCAGCTTGGCCCCGGGACTAGCTTCCGGGGAGCTGTTTTTT. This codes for CASSLAPGLASGELFF. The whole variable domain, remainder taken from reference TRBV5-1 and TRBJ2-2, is KAGVTQTPRYLIKTRGQQVTLSCSPISGHRSVSWYQQTPGQGLQFLFEYFSETQRNKGNFPGRFSGRQFSNSRSEMNVSTLELGDSALYLCASSLAPGLASGELFFGEGSRLTVL.

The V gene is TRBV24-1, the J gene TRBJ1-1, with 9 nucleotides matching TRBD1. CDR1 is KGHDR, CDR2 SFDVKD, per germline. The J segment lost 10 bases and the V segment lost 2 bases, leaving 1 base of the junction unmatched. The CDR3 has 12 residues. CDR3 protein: CATSDSDRGAFF. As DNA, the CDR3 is TGTGCCACCAGTGATTCGGACAGGGGAGCTTTCTTT.

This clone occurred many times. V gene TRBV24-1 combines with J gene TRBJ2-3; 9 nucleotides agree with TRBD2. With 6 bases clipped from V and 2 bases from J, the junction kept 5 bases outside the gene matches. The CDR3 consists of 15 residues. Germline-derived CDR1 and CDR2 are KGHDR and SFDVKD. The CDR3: CATSPIAGDTDTQYF. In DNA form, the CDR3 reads TGTGCCACCAGTCCAATAGCGGGAGACACAGATACGCAGTATTTT.